What follows is one T cell receptor (beta chain) and its context. Version v3.0 of the immunoSEQ assay ran at survey level. For every sample, sequencing targeted 40,000-50,000 T-cell genomes. Some clones are missing from TCRdb's copy, which holds only in-frame ones; the method was immunoSEQ multiplex PCR. The sample shows roughly 12,000 clones, around 80% of them seen only once. The data originate from a study of long-term antiretroviral therapy in people with HIV. Material: unsorted PBMCs, obtained 1.2 years after starting antiretroviral therapy. This receptor was taken from a man in his forties or fifties with HIV.

This CDR3 reads CASSESRTGSNEKLFF. The DNA of the CDR3 is TGCGCCAGCAGTGAGTCCAGGACAGGATCTAATGAAAAACTGTTTTTT. The chain recombines TRBV10-2 with TRBJ1-4; 7 nucleotides match TRBD1. This CDR3 has 16 residues. After removal of 0 bases from V and 3 bases from J, the junction contained 4 bases not matched to a gene. Germline CDR1 is WSHSY and CDR2 is SAAADI.